The 22 T cell receptor beta chains below come from one sample, sequenced in a study of T cells in Graves' hyperthyroidism and ophthalmopathy. From RNA transcripts, TCR beta CDR3 regions were amplified. Initially, a first-round RT-PCR of the TCR CDR3 employed the HTBI primer set. TCRdb used MiXCR to reprocess the multiplex PCR reads, holding one entry per CDR3 protein. The top ten hold approximately 49% of the sample, which has under 350,000 distinct CDR3 sequences, 18% seen once. Material for sequencing was blood. The receptors come from a woman aged 45-59 years with Graves' hyperthyroidism.

This clonotype was counted many times. The chain couples TRBV20-1 to TRBJ2-1; tentatively, D is TRBD1 (5 bases). Germline V CDR1 and CDR2: DFQATT, SNEGSKA (reference sequence). The V and J ends lost 6 bases and 8 bases respectively, with 8 bases between them. The CDR3 covers 10 residues. The CDR3 region is CSAKTDEQFF. CDR3 nucleotides: TGCAGTGCGAAGACAGATGAGCAGTTCTTC.

The CDR3 is CASSASGGSYEQYF. CDR3 sequence (DNA): TGTGCCAGTAGTGCTAGCGGAGGTTCCTACGAGCAGTACTTC. The chain uses TRBV19 and TRBJ2-7; 7 nucleotides line up with TRBD2. V shed 5 bases and J 1 base; nucleotides not matched to a gene: 5. The CDR3 sequence is 14 residues long. CDR1 is LNHDA and CDR2 is SQIVND in the germline V gene (reference sequence). The whole variable domain, filled in from reference TRBV19 and TRBJ2-7, reads DGGITQSPKYLFRKEGQNVTLSCEQNLNHDAMYWYRQDPGQGLRLIYYSQIVNDFQKGDIAEGYSVSREKKESFPLTVTSAQKNPTAFYLCASSASGGSYEQYFGPGTRLTVT.

This clonotype was seen only a few times. J is TRBJ2-3 and V is TRBV28; 11 nucleotides agree with TRBD2. This CDR3 is built from 14 residues. Germline CDR1 MDHEN, CDR2 SYDVKM. V was clipped by 2 bases and J by 8 bases; unmatched bases: 3. The CDR3 here is CASSLAGLAVTQYF. The CDR3 bases are TGTGCCAGCAGTTTAGCGGGACTAGCGGTTACGCAGTATTTT.

This clonotype occurred a few times. The CDR3 coding sequence is TGTGCCACCAGCAGAGAAGCGTCGGGTTCACCCCTCCACTTT. This gives the protein CATSREASGSPLHF. V usage is TRBV15 and J usage is TRBJ1-6; D gene unclear. Trimming took off 0 bases at V and 9 bases at J, with 9 bases between the two ends. Germline CDR1 LNHNV, CDR2 YYDKDF (reference sequence). This CDR3 is built from 14 residues.

This clonotype has just a few counts. A read error may explain this, as a much larger clone is one base away. The chain carries TRBV12-3 or TRBV12-4 and TRBJ1-1, with no clear D. This CDR3 is 13 amino acids long. Trimming stripped 7 bases from V and 6 bases from J, with 15 bases between. Here the CDR3 DNA reads TGTGCCAGCATCCTGGATGTTAACGCTGAAGCTTTCTTT. Translated, it gives CASILDVNAEAFF.

This clonotype turned up a few times. V and J are TRBV6-5 and TRBJ2-3; D remains ambiguous. V was trimmed by 1 base and J by 4 bases, leaving 9 bases between them. Germline-derived CDR1 and CDR2 are MNHEY and SVGAGI. The CDR3 consists of 14 residues. For the CDR3, the DNA is TGTGCCAGCAGTTACTTCCATGACGCAGATACGCAGTATTTT. Translated: CASSYFHDADTQYF.

The chain combines TRBV4-1 with TRBJ2-4, with D perhaps given as TRBD1 or TRBD2 (5 bases each). Looked up from germline, CDR1 is MGHRA and CDR2 is YSYEKL. Trimming took 3 bases from V and 4 from J, leaving 13 bases between them. This CDR3 contains 15 residues. Here the CDR3 reads CASSQTGTDKNIQYF. As DNA, the CDR3 is TGCGCCAGCAGCCAGACCGGGACCGATAAAAACATTCAGTACTTC.

V and J are TRBV11-2 and TRBJ2-1, with 14 positions matching TRBD2. Germline assignment: CDR1 SGHAT and CDR2 FQNNGV. J lost 6 bases, V lost 4 bases, and 8 bases had no gene match. This CDR3 has 17 residues. DNA of the CDR3: TGTGCCAGCAGCTCGGCTGGACTAGCGGGAGGTCTCAATGAGCAGTTCTTC. The encoded protein is CASSSAGLAGGLNEQFF.

The CDR3 sequence is CASSLLGSRVYGYTF. Written as DNA, the CDR3 is TGTGCCAGCAGCCTCCTCGGGAGCAGAGTCTATGGCTACACCTTC. The rearrangement uses TRBV7-9 and TRBJ1-2; D not resolved. Germline V gene sequence: CDR1 SEHNR, CDR2 FQNEAQ (reference sequence). The V end lost 5 bases, the J end lost 4 bases, and 17 bases lay between the germline ends. The CDR3 runs to 15 residues.

This chain links TRBV30 with TRBJ2-1; D not resolved. The germline gives CDR1 GTSNPN, CDR2 SVGIG (reference sequence). The CDR3 sequence is 12 residues long. With 8 bases removed from V and 0 bases from J, the gap between germline ends came to 8 bases. The CDR3 DNA reads as TGTGCCCTTCGCAGCTCCTACAATGAGCAGTTCTTC. Its protein is CALRSSYNEQFF. Full variable domain (remainder filled in from reference TRBV30 and TRBJ2-1): SQTIHQWPATLVQPVGSPLSLECTVEGTSNPNLYWYRQAAGRGLQLLFYSVGIGQISSEVPQNLSASRPQDRQFILSSKKLLLSDSGFYLCALRSSYNEQFFGPGTRLTVL.

This clonotype was counted many times. This chain links TRBV18 with TRBJ2-3; no firm D call. Germline V lookup: CDR1 KGHSH, CDR2 LQKENI. This CDR3 comprises 15 residues. V lost 0 bases and J 0 bases, leaving 7 bases between the germline ends. CDR3 loop: CASSPPQPSTDTQYF. The CDR3 nucleotides are TGTGCCAGCTCACCACCGCAACCCAGCACAGATACGCAGTATTTT.

The chain is built from TRBV2 and TRBJ1-1; the D gene is possibly TRBD1 (6 bases). The CDR3 is 15 amino acids. V gave up 5 bases and J gave up 6 bases, with 19 bases separating them. The V gene's germline CDR1 is SNHLY and CDR2 FYNNEI. CDR3 in DNA: TGTGCCAGCAGTCGGGGGCTAGCGGGGGGTGCTGAAGCTTTCTTT. Its protein is CASSRGLAGGAEAFF. Using reference TRBV2 and TRBJ1-1 for the parts outside the CDR3, the full variable domain is EPEVTQTPSHQVTQMGQEVILRCVPISNHLYFYWYRQILGQKVEFLVSFYNNEISEKSEIFDDQFSVERPDGSNFTLKIRSTKLEDSAMYFCASSRGLAGGAEAFFGQGTRLTVV.

This clonotype was found a few times. This chain connects TRBV7-9 to TRBJ1-1; no definite D call. This CDR3 region has 12 residues. Between the trimmed V and J ends, which lost 11 bases and 3 bases, there was a span of 13 bases. Germline V gene sequence: CDR1 SEHNR, CDR2 FQNEAQ (reference sequence). CDR3 DNA: TGTGCCCCAGGAAGCCTGGACACTGAAGCTTTCTTT. This codes for CAPGSLDTEAFF.

As regards this clonotype: At one end the junction does not follow the germline gene, possibly because of a read error. J is TRBJ1-1 and V is TRBV6-5; D gene uncertain. Looked up from germline, CDR1 is MNHEY and CDR2 is SVGAGI. This CDR3 contains 14 residues. The CDR3 spells CASSDSARNTEAFF. The CDR3 region has the DNA TGTGCCAGCAGTGACTCGGCCCGGAACACTGAAGCTTTCTTT.

This chain links TRBV20-1 with TRBJ2-3, with 11 bases identical to TRBD2. V dropped 1 base and J dropped 5; count of bases not matched to a gene: 8. Per the germline V gene, CDR1 is DFQATT and CDR2 is SNEGSKA (reference sequence). This CDR3 region has 16 residues. The CDR3 sequence is CSARALLAGVVDTQYF. DNA of the CDR3: TGCAGTGCTAGAGCCTTACTAGCGGGAGTGGTAGATACGCAGTATTTT.

As DNA, the CDR3 is TGTGCCAGCACTTCGGACAGGGTGAACACCGGGGAGCTGTTTTTT. This encodes CASTSDRVNTGELFF. This chain connects TRBV6-1 to TRBJ2-2; 8 bases align to TRBD1. J lost 1 base, V lost 7 bases, and 5 bases had no gene match. Looked up from germline, CDR1 is MNHNS and CDR2 is SASEGT. The CDR3 length is 15 residues.

The rearrangement uses TRBV7-6 and TRBJ2-7; the match to TRBD2 covers 9 bases. The V gene's germline CDR1 is SGHVS and CDR2 FNYEAQ. Trimming at V came to 4 bases and at J to 2 bases, leaving 18 bases not matched to a gene. The CDR3 length is 19 residues. The CDR3 reads CASSSYSTSGGGTAYEQYF. As DNA, the CDR3 is TGTGCCAGCAGCTCCTACTCGACTAGCGGAGGGGGGACCGCCTACGAGCAGTACTTC.

This clonotype was seen ten or more times. The gene calls are TRBV28 and TRBJ2-7, with D maybe TRBD2 (5 bases). The V end lost 0 bases, the J end lost 7 bases, and 22 bases lay between the germline ends. Germline V gives CDR1 MDHEN, CDR2 SYDVKM. This CDR3 is built from 17 residues. DNA for the CDR3: TGTGCCAGCAGTTTATGGGCCCTGAGCGGAGGCGGTAGGGAGCAGTACTTC. It yields the protein CASSLWALSGGGREQYF.

This clonotype has a handful of counts. The chain links TRBV6-2 or TRBV6-3 to TRBJ2-7, with D perhaps matching TRBD1 or TRBD2 (5 bases each). In germline, CDR1 is MNHEY, CDR2 SVGEGT. Trimming cost V 5 bases and J 2 bases, with 10 bases left between them. The CDR3 totals 13 residues. CDR3 protein: CASSPGTPYEQYF. The CDR3 DNA follows: TGTGCCAGCAGTCCCGGGACCCCCTACGAGCAGTACTTC.

Points on this clonotype: A much larger clone differs from this one at a single base, so this may be a read error. This chain uses TRBV6-1 with TRBJ2-7; D ambiguous. This CDR3 is 12 amino acids long. Trimming pared 1 base from V and 3 bases from J, leaving 4 bases between. Germline assignment: CDR1 MNHNS and CDR2 SASEGT. Here the CDR3 reads CASSEDHYEQYF. In DNA, the CDR3 is TGTGCCAGCAGTGAAGACCACTACGAGCAGTACTTC.

This clonotype was found a few times. The chain combines TRBV30 with TRBJ1-5, with unresolved D. The CDR3 runs 14 residues. CDR1 is GTSNPN and CDR2 is SVGIG in the germline V gene (reference sequence). V dropped 4 bases and J dropped 0 bases, with 10 bases sitting between them. The CDR3 sequence is CAWNQDLSNQPQHF. The CDR3 DNA reads TGTGCCTGGAATCAGGACCTTAGCAATCAGCCCCAGCATTTT.

CDR3 sequence (DNA): TGCAGTGCTAGAGATCCCTCAGCAGATACGCAGTATTTT. Protein product: CSARDPSADTQYF. The chain has TRBV20-1 and TRBJ2-3; D unclear. The CDR3 is 13 residues long. V lost 0 bases and J 4 bases, leaving 8 bases between the germline ends. CDR1 and CDR2 (germline): DFQATT, SNEGSKA (reference sequence).